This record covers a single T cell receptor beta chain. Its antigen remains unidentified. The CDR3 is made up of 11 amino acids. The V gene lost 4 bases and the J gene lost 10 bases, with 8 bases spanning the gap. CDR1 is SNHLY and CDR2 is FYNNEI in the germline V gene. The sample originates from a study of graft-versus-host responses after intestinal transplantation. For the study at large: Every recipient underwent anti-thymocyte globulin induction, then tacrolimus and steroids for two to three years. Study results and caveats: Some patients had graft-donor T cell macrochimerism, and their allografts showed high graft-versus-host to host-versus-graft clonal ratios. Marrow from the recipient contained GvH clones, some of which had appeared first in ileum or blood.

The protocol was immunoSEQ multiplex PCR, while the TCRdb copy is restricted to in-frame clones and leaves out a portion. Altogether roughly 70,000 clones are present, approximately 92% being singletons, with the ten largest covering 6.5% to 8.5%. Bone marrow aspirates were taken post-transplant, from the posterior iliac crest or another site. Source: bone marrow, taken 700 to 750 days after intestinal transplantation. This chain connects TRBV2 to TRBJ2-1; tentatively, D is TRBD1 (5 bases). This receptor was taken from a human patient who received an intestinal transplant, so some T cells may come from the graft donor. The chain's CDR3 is CASSVNREQFF. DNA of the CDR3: TGTGCCAGCAGTGTAAACAGGGAGCAGTTCTTC.